Each of the 16 T cell receptor beta chains below was sequenced from the same sample in a study of cytomegalovirus exposure and HLA in healthy donors. Primers included in the PCR were 60 Vbeta and 13 Jbeta primers. Libraries were prepared by immunoSEQ multiplex PCR; TCRdb keeps only in-frame clonotypes and omits some of them. The top ten clones hold about 2.7% of a sample with 110,000 or so clones, approximately 83% of them seen once. Sequenced sample: PBMCs. All receptors come from a woman aged 18-30 years in good health and CMV-seronegative.

The chain has TRBV29-1 and TRBJ1-1; 7 bases are a match to TRBD1. Germline CDR1 SQVTM, CDR2 ANQGSEA. V lost 4 bases, J lost 4 bases, and 6 bases stayed unmatched. This CDR3 contains 13 residues. CDR3 residues: CSVVGTVGTEAFF. DNA for the CDR3: TGCAGCGTTGTAGGGACAGTAGGCACTGAAGCTTTCTTT.

The chain couples TRBV7-2 to TRBJ2-5, with D possibly being TRBD1 (5 bases). With 0 bases removed from V and 5 bases from J, the gap between germline ends came to 10 bases. The CDR3 is made up of 14 amino acids. Germline CDR1 is SGHTA and CDR2 is FQGNSA. This chain's CDR3 is CASSLAGRHETQYF. The CDR3 bases are TGTGCCAGCAGCTTAGCGGGGCGTCACGAGACCCAGTACTTC.

The chain recombines TRBV7-9 with TRBJ1-1, with 9 bases identical to TRBD1. J lost 0 bases, V lost 5 bases, and 7 bases had no gene match. This CDR3 is 16 amino acids long. Germline V gives CDR1 SEHNR, CDR2 FQNEAQ (reference sequence). The CDR3 loop is CASSPGGQGLNTEAFF. CDR3 bases: TGTGCCAGCAGCCCTGGGGGACAGGGACTGAACACTGAAGCTTTCTTT.

This clone was found a few times. The chain uses TRBV6-5 and TRBJ1-2; 7 nucleotides align to TRBD1. Per the germline V gene, CDR1 is MNHEY and CDR2 is SVGAGI. V lost 6 bases, J lost 10 bases, and 11 bases stayed unmatched. The CDR3 runs 13 residues. Here the CDR3 DNA reads TGTGCCAGCAGGGGCTCGGGACAGACAACCTACACCTTC. Its translation is CASRGSGQTTYTF.

The rearrangement uses TRBV7-6 and TRBJ1-1, with a tentative D call TRBD1 (6 bases). The CDR3 spans 14 residues. Germline V gene lookup returns CDR1 SGHVS and CDR2 FNYEAQ. The germline V and J ends were trimmed by 5 bases and 2 bases, with 12 bases remaining between them. The CDR3 DNA reads TGTGCCAGCAGCGTGGACAGCGGAAACACTGAAGCTTTCTTT. Protein product: CASSVDSGNTEAFF.

V gene TRBV7-2 combines with J gene TRBJ1-4; maybe TRBD1 (5 bases). The V gene's germline CDR1 is SGHTA and CDR2 FQGNSA. Trimming pared 6 bases from V and 2 bases from J, leaving 10 bases between. The CDR3 spans 14 residues. This CDR3 reads CASSPGRTNEKLFF. The CDR3 bases are TGTGCCAGCAGTCCAGGGAGGACTAATGAAAAACTGTTTTTT.

The V and J genes are TRBV4-2 and TRBJ2-3; 11 bases are shared with TRBD2. Germline assignment: CDR1 LGHNA and CDR2 YNFKEQ. This CDR3 region has 18 residues. Trimming at V came to 4 bases and at J to 6 bases, leaving 15 bases not matched to a gene. The CDR3: CASSPQLETSGGTDTQYF. The CDR3 nucleotides are TGTGCCAGCAGCCCGCAATTGGAAACTAGCGGGGGAACTGATACGCAGTATTTT.

This chain connects TRBV5-6 to TRBJ1-5; 8 nucleotides agree with TRBD1. Germline CDR1 reads SGHDT; CDR2 reads YYEEEE. The V gene end was trimmed by 5 bases and the J gene end by 5 bases; junction bases not matched to a gene: 12. This CDR3 region has 16 residues. CDR3 in DNA: TGTGCCAGCAGGTATCAGGGGGCGCCGAGGGATCAGCCCCAGCATTTT. The encoded protein is CASRYQGAPRDQPQHF.

The rearrangement links TRBV5-1 to TRBJ2-5; D is ambiguous. Germline V gene sequence: CDR1 SGHRS, CDR2 YFSETQ. The germline V and J ends were trimmed by 4 bases and 1 base, with 8 bases remaining between them. There are 13 residues in the CDR3. The CDR3 DNA is TGCGCCAGCAGCATAACAGTCCAAGAGACCCAGTACTTC. Encoded protein: CASSITVQETQYF.

A few counts support this clone. The V gene is TRBV28, the J gene TRBJ2-7; 13 bases line up with TRBD2. This CDR3 is 15 amino acids long. Germline assignment: CDR1 MDHEN and CDR2 SYDVKM. J lost 4 bases, V lost 5 bases, and 5 bases had no gene match. Written as DNA, the CDR3 is TGTGCCAGCAGTCCGGGACTAGCGGGGTCTTACGAGCAGTACTTC. It codes for CASSPGLAGSYEQYF.

The CDR3 protein is CASSFGGFSSYEQYV. In DNA, the CDR3 is TGTGCCAGCAGCTTTGGCGGATTTTCCTCCTACGAGCAGTACGTC. The gene calls are TRBV12-1 and TRBJ2-7; TRBD2, the D gene given by the table, was not confirmed from the DNA. TRBV12-1 is annotated as a pseudogene. The CDR3 consists of 15 residues.

This rearrangement joins TRBV5-1 to TRBJ1-1, with D tentatively TRBD1 (5 bases). V was clipped by 0 bases and J by 5 bases, with 17 bases between them. The length of the CDR3 is 16 residues. In germline, CDR1 is SGHRS, CDR2 YFSETQ. This CDR3 reads CASSLDGVGRGTEAFF. CDR3 nucleotide sequence: TGCGCCAGCAGCTTGGACGGGGTGGGGAGGGGAACTGAAGCTTTCTTT.

This chain connects TRBV6-4 to TRBJ2-1, with TRBD2 matching over 7 bases. The length of the CDR3 is 14 residues. Losses at the gene ends were 0 bases for V and 12 bases for J; bases not matched to a gene: 8. Looked up from germline, CDR1 is MRHNA and CDR2 is SNTAGT. The chain's CDR3 is CASSDSLRGGGQFF. The CDR3 region has the DNA TGTGCCAGCAGTGACTCTCTTCGCGGGGGAGGGCAGTTCTTC.

The chain is built from TRBV2 and TRBJ1-4; D gene ambiguous. The CDR3 totals 14 residues. From germline, CDR1 is SNHLY and CDR2 FYNNEI. V lost 7 bases, J lost 3 bases, and 12 bases lay in between. CDR3 region: CASTTGVPNEKLFF. CDR3 bases: TGTGCCAGCACCACCGGGGTCCCTAATGAAAAACTGTTTTTT.

The gene calls are TRBV28 and TRBJ2-3; 7 bases agree with TRBD2. The CDR3 runs 15 residues. J was trimmed by 6 bases and V by 2 bases; bases with no gene match: 8. Per the germline V gene, CDR1 is MDHEN and CDR2 is SYDVKM. CDR3 sequence (DNA): TGTGCCAGCAGTTTAAAGGCGGGAGTAGGGGATACGCAGTATTTT. Its translation: CASSLKAGVGDTQYF.

The rearrangement links TRBV6-6 to TRBJ1-2; TRBD1 matches 7 bases. V dropped 0 bases and J dropped 5; count of bases not matched to a gene: 9. This CDR3 has 16 amino acids. Germline V gene sequence: CDR1 MNHNY, CDR2 SVGAGI (reference sequence). CDR3 amino acids: CASSYSMSTGSYGYTF. The DNA for the CDR3 is TGTGCCAGCAGTTACTCTATGTCGACAGGGTCGTATGGCTACACCTTC.